The 13 T cell receptor beta chains presented below share a single source sample, sequenced in a study of blood T cell repertoires in COVID-19 (dated by TCRdb to the early 2020s). Library preparation was by the immunoSEQ multiplex PCR assay. TCRdb stores this immuneACCESS table with in-frame sequences only. Part of the clones is absent; in the studies checked, under half of the shortfall reflects unresolved V genes, and no reason is known for the rest. The sample table contains roughly 460,000 clones; only one count was recorded for about 90% of them. The ten largest clones add up to roughly 0.87% of the sample. Sequenced input: peripheral blood. The receptor set was obtained from a man aged 18 to 29 with COVID-19, enrolled during active disease.

The J gene is TRBJ2-7, the V gene TRBV2, with 9 bases identical to TRBD2. The CDR3 is 14 amino acids. Trimming cost V 8 bases and J 3 bases; bases outside gene matches: 8. Looked up from germline, CDR1 is SNHLY and CDR2 is FYNNEI. CDR3 region: CASLGGRAVYEQYF. CDR3 coding DNA: TGTGCCAGCCTTGGCGGGAGGGCCGTCTACGAGCAGTACTTC.

CDR3 protein: CASSGRPQGNIQYF. CDR3 DNA sequence: TGTGCCAGCAGTGGTAGACCCCAGGGAAACATTCAGTACTTC. V gene TRBV2 combines with J gene TRBJ2-4; tentatively, D is TRBD1 (5 bases). Germline CDR1 reads SNHLY; CDR2 reads FYNNEI. The CDR3 extends over 14 amino acids. Trimming pared 4 bases from V and 6 bases from J, leaving 13 bases between.

This sequence joins TRBV11-2 and TRBJ2-1; unclear D gene. Germline V lookup: CDR1 SGHAT, CDR2 FQNNGV. CDR3 size: 14 residues. V dropped 3 bases and J dropped 5 bases, with 11 bases sitting between them. CDR3 sequence (DNA): TGTGCCAGCAGCTTGGGCCTTTTCAACAATGAGCAGTTCTTC. Its translation: CASSLGLFNNEQFF.

The chain has TRBV3-1 (or the pseudogene TRBV3-2) and TRBJ1-4; D perhaps matches TRBD1 (6 bases). V lost 0 bases and J lost 8, with 19 bases in between. CDR3 length equals 17 residues. CDR1 and CDR2 from the germline V gene are LGHDT and YNNKEL (reference sequence). For the CDR3, the DNA is TGTGCCAGCAGCCAAGAAGCAGGGGCCGCGTGGGGAGAAAAACTGTTTTTT. Protein product: CASSQEAGAAWGEKLFF.

This clone was seen only once. The rearrangement joins TRBV2 to TRBJ2-7; weak D call: TRBD2 (5 bases). Trimming removed 6 bases at V and 4 bases at J, with 10 bases between. The CDR3 is 12 residues long. Germline CDR1 and CDR2: SNHLY and FYNNEI. CDR3 amino acids: CASSGIVYEQYF. The CDR3, as DNA: TGTGCCAGCAGCGGGATTGTATACGAGCAGTACTTC. The full variable domain, rest sourced from reference TRBV2 and TRBJ2-7, is EPEVTQTPSHQVTQMGQEVILRCVPISNHLYFYWYRQILGQKVEFLVSFYNNEISEKSEIFDDQFSVERPDGSNFTLKIRSTKLEDSAMYFCASSGIVYEQYFGPGTRLTVT.

The chain is built from TRBV27 and TRBJ1-1; possibly TRBD1 for D (6 bases). The CDR3 totals 17 residues. V lost 5 bases, J lost 5 bases, and 24 bases lay in between. The germline gives CDR1 MNHEY, CDR2 SMNVEV (reference sequence). In DNA, the CDR3 is TGTGCCAGCAGTACAGACCGCGGGGGGCGCGGTGTTACTGAAGCTTTCTTT. Amino acids: CASSTDRGGRGVTEAFF.

This clone was found a few times. The chain uses TRBV2 and TRBJ2-6; D unclear. V lost 6 bases, J lost 4 bases, and 7 bases lay in between. CDR3 length: 13 residues. Per germline, CDR1 SNHLY and CDR2 FYNNEI. The CDR3 loop reads CASSTIGANVLTF. CDR3 DNA: TGTGCCAGCAGCACTATAGGGGCCAACGTCCTGACTTTC.

The chain employs TRBV18 and TRBJ2-7; possibly TRBD1 for D (5 bases). The CDR3 extends over 14 amino acids. V was shortened by 2 bases and J by 2 bases, with 10 bases between the two germline ends. Germline CDR1 KGHSH, CDR2 LQKENI. The CDR3 loop reads CASSPSQETYEQYF. The CDR3 DNA is TGTGCCAGCTCACCATCACAGGAGACCTACGAGCAGTACTTC.

The V gene is TRBV9, the J gene TRBJ2-1; the match to TRBD2 covers 10 bases. Germline CDR1 and CDR2: SGDLS and YYNGEE. Germline trimming cut 0 bases from V and 3 bases from J; bases unmatched to any gene: 0. The CDR3 runs 15 residues. DNA for the CDR3: TGTGCCAGCAGCGTAGCTAGCGGGGGCTACAATGAGCAGTTCTTC. Its translation: CASSVASGGYNEQFF.

This chain connects TRBV6-5 to TRBJ1-4, with D tentatively TRBD1 (6 bases). Trimming left V 6 bases short and J 7 bases short, with 15 bases between. Germline V lookup: CDR1 MNHEY, CDR2 SVGAGI. The CDR3 spans 14 residues. The CDR3 bases are TGTGCCAGCAGCTCCCGAGACAGGCCTGAAAAACTGTTTTTT. As protein: CASSSRDRPEKLFF.

The chain uses TRBV6-6 and TRBJ1-1, with D hard to call. Germline V gene lookup returns CDR1 MNHNY and CDR2 SVGAGI (reference sequence). Deletions cut 7 bases from V and 2 bases from J, with 14 bases between. The CDR3 has 14 residues. Written as DNA, the CDR3 is TGTGCCAGCATCGGGTCTTCTACTAACACTGAAGCTTTCTTT. Translation gives CASIGSSTNTEAFF.

The genes are TRBV5-6 and TRBJ2-1, with 15 positions matching TRBD2. CDR1 SGHDT and CDR2 YYEEEE come from the germline V gene. The CDR3 is 17 residues long. Trimming cost V 4 bases and J 8 bases; bases outside gene matches: 10. The DNA for the CDR3 is TGTGCCAGCAGCCTCGGGACTAGCGGGAGGAGGGTTTATGAGCAGTTCTTC. This codes for CASSLGTSGRRVYEQFF.

A single count supports this clone. The gene calls are TRBV5-1 and TRBJ2-1, with a weak D call TRBD1 (6 bases). The V and J ends lost 0 bases and 1 base respectively, with 8 bases between them. CDR3 size: 15 residues. Germline CDR1 reads SGHRS; CDR2 reads YFSETQ. CDR3 residues: CASSLGGPSYNEQFF. As DNA, the CDR3 is TGCGCCAGCAGCTTGGGGGGGCCGTCCTACAATGAGCAGTTCTTC.